The 11 T cell receptor beta chains in this list originate from one sample, sequenced in a study of response to subunit inactivated influenza vaccine. TCRdb re-called the RT-PCR reads through MiXCR, storing one row per CDR3 protein. The data show hundreds of thousands of distinct CDR3 sequences, less than 8% seen once. The sequencing here drew on PBMCs from blood, taken less than 30 months after vaccination. These receptors were taken from a man aged 50 to 69 who received an inactivated influenza vaccine.

The V call is TRBV7-9, the J call TRBJ2-5, with 9 bases matching TRBD1. Germline assignment: CDR1 SEHNR and CDR2 FQNEAQ (reference sequence). V trimming: 5 bases; J trimming: 5 bases; junction bases outside the gene matches: 9. This CDR3 spans 15 amino acids. For the CDR3, the DNA is TGTGCCAGCAGCGGTACAGGGGGCGCTTTCGAGACCCAGTACTTC. Its translation: CASSGTGGAFETQYF.

This clonotype has more than one count but fewer than ten. The chain links TRBV9 to TRBJ1-1, with D uncertain. With 0 bases removed from V and 4 bases from J, the gap between germline ends came to 13 bases. The CDR3 sequence is 15 residues long. CDR1 SGDLS and CDR2 YYNGEE come from the germline V gene. CDR3 nucleotide sequence: TGTGCCAGCAGCGTAGAACCGCGGGGAGCCACTGAAGCTTTCTTT. Translating gives CASSVEPRGATEAFF.

This clonotype was detected only a few times. The rearrangement uses TRBV7-8 and TRBJ2-6; weak D call: TRBD2 (6 bases). CDR3 size: 16 residues. The germline V and J ends were trimmed by 4 bases and 0 bases, with 10 bases remaining between them. CDR1 is SGHVS, CDR2 FQNEAQ, per germline. CDR3 nucleotides: TGTGCCAGCAGCTCGGGACTCAGCTCTGGGGCCAACGTCCTGACTTTC. Protein: CASSSGLSSGANVLTF.

This chain joins TRBV4-1 and TRBJ2-7; 11 bases fit TRBD2. V gave up 4 bases and J gave up 2 bases; unmatched junction bases: 10. Germline lookup yields CDR1 MGHRA and CDR2 YSYEKL. CDR3 length: 17 residues. The CDR3 region is CASSPSTSGGGTYEQYF. CDR3 in DNA: TGCGCCAGCAGCCCCTCTACTAGCGGGGGTGGTACCTACGAGCAGTACTTC.

This clonotype was counted ten times or more. DNA for the CDR3: TGCAGTGGGGTATCGTGGGATACGCAGTATTTT. It yields the protein CSGVSWDTQYF. The V and J genes are TRBV20-1 and TRBJ2-3; D is unresolved. The V gene lost 7 bases and the J gene lost 6 bases, with 11 bases spanning the gap. CDR3 length equals 11 residues. Germline CDR1 is DFQATT and CDR2 is SNEGSKA (reference sequence).

This clonotype was counted ten times or more. The gene calls are TRBV2 and TRBJ2-7; 8 bases fit TRBD1. The CDR3 sequence is 14 residues long. Per germline, CDR1 SNHLY and CDR2 FYNNEI. J lost 1 base, V lost 8 bases, and 7 bases had no gene match. CDR3 protein: CASQWTGSSYEQYF. The CDR3 DNA follows: TGTGCCAGCCAATGGACAGGGAGTTCCTACGAGCAGTACTTC.

This clonotype was picked up a small number of times. This sequence joins TRBV10-3 and TRBJ2-7, with 10 bases lining up with TRBD1. Germline CDR1 is ENHRY and CDR2 is SYGVKD. V dropped 2 bases and J dropped 5; count of bases not matched to a gene: 6. This CDR3 spans 15 amino acids. The CDR3 reads CAISERTGGNHEQYF. CDR3 sequence (DNA): TGTGCCATCAGTGAGCGGACAGGGGGTAACCACGAGCAGTACTTC.

In this sample, this clonotype turned up many times. V gene TRBV6-2 or TRBV6-3 combines with J gene TRBJ1-2; D is ambiguous. Germline V gives CDR1 MNHEY, CDR2 SVGEGT. The CDR3 is 12 residues long. Trimming took 3 bases from V and 4 from J, leaving 6 bases between them. The CDR3 nucleotides are TGTGCCAGCAGTTATGCCCGCTATGGCTACACCTTC. Translating gives CASSYARYGYTF.

This chain uses TRBV29-1 with TRBJ2-1; D possibly matches TRBD1 or TRBD2 (5 bases each). Germline-derived CDR1 and CDR2 are SQVTM and ANQGSEA. Trimming left V 6 bases short and J 5 bases short, with 17 bases between. The CDR3 runs to 14 residues. This chain's CDR3 is CSVDGTSQNNEQFF. In nucleotides, the CDR3 is TGCAGCGTGGACGGGACGTCTCAAAACAATGAGCAGTTCTTC.

This clonotype was seen many times. The junction differs from germline at one of its ends, possibly a read error. V usage is TRBV5-1 and J usage is TRBJ1-1, with D possibly matching TRBD1 (5 bases). Germline V gene sequence: CDR1 SGHRS, CDR2 YFSETQ. This CDR3 comprises 14 residues. The CDR3 bases are TGTGCCAGCAGCTTAGATGGGGGAAACACTGAAGCTTTCTTT. Its protein is CASSLDGGNTEAFF.

In its sample, this clonotype was seen a few times. This chain links TRBV6-2 or TRBV6-3 with TRBJ1-1; D is unclear. CDR3 length equals 13 residues. V gave up 4 bases and J gave up 4 bases, with 10 bases separating them. CDR1 MNHEY and CDR2 SVGEGT come from the germline V gene. The CDR3: CASSSPGITEAFF. The CDR3 DNA sequence: TGTGCCAGCAGTTCCCCAGGTATCACTGAAGCTTTCTTT.